This TCR beta chain came from a study of brain metastases from non-small cell lung cancer. Whole-study results and caveats: Brain metastases had lower T-cell infiltration than primary tumors. Brain metastases shared most TCR repertoire with primaries, with sparse T cells.

As concerns this clone: Its antigen is unidentified.

TCRdb's table, derived via immunoSEQ multiplex PCR, lists solely in-frame clones and lacks some. Found here are around 3,500 clones, 78% of them singletons; the top ten hold around 7.5%. The CDR3 has 11 amino acids. Trimming cost V 3 bases and J 8 bases, with 7 bases left between them. Germline V gene data show CDR1 as MNHEY and CDR2 as SMNVEV (reference sequence). This clonotype was obtained from a donor aged 40 or older with non-small cell lung cancer. Sequenced: primary lung tumor tissue. The chain recombines TRBV27 with TRBJ1-1, with D possibly being TRBD1 (5 bases). The CDR3 loop reads CASSLRGEAFF. In DNA, the CDR3 is TGTGCCAGCAGTTTGCGGGGGGAAGCTTTCTTT.